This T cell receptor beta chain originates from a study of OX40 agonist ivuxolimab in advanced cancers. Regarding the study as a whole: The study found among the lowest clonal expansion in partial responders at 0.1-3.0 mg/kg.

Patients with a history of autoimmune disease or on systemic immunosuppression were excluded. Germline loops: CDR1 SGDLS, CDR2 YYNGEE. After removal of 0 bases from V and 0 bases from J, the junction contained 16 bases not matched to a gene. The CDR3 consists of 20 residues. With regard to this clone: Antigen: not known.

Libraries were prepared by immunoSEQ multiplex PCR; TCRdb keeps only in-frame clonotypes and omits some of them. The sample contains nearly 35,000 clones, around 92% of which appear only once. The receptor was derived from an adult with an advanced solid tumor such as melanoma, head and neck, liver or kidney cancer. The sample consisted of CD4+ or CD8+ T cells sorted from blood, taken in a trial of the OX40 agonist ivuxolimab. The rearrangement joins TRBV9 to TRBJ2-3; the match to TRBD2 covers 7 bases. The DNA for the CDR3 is TGTGCCAGCAGCGTAGGTTTTGGGGTGGCTAGCGGAACTAGCACAGATACGCAGTATTTT. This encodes CASSVGFGVASGTSTDTQYF.